This record covers a single TCR beta chain. Its specificity is unknown. Germline V gene sequence: CDR1 MNHEY, CDR2 SVGAGI. The V gene lost 8 bases and the J gene lost 0 bases, with 11 bases spanning the gap. CDR3 size: 15 residues. Clones were sequenced by immunoSEQ multiplex PCR, and TCRdb holds only the in-frame ones, with some missing. The sample yields about 85,000 clones, 70% to 90% seen once. The data belong to a study of identifying expanded T cells in peripheral blood. Collection occurred without any documented infections or immune events in donors. Study findings and constraints: Differentially abundant clones: around 1.2 between replicates, around 16 at about 13 days, under 25 at four.

The receptor was derived from a person between 18 and 75 years old in good health. The chain is built from TRBV6-5 and TRBJ2-6; D may correspond to TRBD1 or TRBD2 (5 bases each). Material: blood. The CDR3 DNA sequence: TGTGCCAGCCGGGGCCTTAGCTCTGGGGCCAACGTCCTGACTTTC. Its translation: CASRGLSSGANVLTF.